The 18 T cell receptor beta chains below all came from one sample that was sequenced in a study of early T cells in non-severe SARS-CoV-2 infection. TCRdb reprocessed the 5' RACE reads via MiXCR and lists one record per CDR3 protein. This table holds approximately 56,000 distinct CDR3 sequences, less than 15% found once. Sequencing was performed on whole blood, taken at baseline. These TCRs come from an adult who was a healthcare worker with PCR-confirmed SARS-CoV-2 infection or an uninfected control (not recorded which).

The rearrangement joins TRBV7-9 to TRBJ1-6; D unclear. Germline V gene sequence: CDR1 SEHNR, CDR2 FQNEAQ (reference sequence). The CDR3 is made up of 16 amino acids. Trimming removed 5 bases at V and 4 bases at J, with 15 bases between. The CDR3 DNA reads TGTGCCAGCAGCCTAACGCCGGAAGGATATAATTCACCCCTCCACTTT. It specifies CASSLTPEGYNSPLHF.

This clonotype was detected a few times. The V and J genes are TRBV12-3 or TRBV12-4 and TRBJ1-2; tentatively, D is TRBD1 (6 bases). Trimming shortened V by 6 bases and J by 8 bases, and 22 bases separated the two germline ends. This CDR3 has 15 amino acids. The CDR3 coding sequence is TGTGCCAGCAGCCTGGACGGGGGGCAGGGCCGAGGCTACACCTTC. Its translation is CASSLDGGQGRGYTF.

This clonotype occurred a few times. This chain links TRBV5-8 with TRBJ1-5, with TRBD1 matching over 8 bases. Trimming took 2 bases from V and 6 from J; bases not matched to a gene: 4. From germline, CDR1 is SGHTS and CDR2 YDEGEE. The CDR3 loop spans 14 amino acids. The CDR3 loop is CASSLQGGGQPQHF. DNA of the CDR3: TGTGCCAGCAGCTTACAGGGGGGAGGTCAGCCCCAGCATTTT.

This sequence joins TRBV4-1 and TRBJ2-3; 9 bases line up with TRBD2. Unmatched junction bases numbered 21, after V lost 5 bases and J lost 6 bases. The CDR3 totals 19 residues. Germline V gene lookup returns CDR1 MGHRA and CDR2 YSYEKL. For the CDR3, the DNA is TGCGCCAGCAGCAATTGGGGGCTAGCGGGACCCCCAGTCGACGATACGCAGTATTTT. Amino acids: CASSNWGLAGPPVDDTQYF.

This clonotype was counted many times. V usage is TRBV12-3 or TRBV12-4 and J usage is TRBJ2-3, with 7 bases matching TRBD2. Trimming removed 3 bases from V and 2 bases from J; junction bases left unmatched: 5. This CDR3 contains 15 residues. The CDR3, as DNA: TGTGCCAGCAGTTTTGGCGGGAGTATCACAGATACGCAGTATTTT. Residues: CASSFGGSITDTQYF.

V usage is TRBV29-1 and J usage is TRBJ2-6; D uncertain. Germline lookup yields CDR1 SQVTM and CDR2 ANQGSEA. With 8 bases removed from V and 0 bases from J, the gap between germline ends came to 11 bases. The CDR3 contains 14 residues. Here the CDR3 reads CSISVNSGANVLTF. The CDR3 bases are TGCAGCATCTCAGTTAACTCTGGGGCCAACGTCCTGACTTTC.

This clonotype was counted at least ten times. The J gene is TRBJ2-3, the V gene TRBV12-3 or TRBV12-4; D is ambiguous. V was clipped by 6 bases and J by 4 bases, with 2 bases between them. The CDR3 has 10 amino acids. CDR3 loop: CASSSDTQYF. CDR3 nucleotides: TGTGCCAGCAGCTCAGATACGCAGTATTTT.

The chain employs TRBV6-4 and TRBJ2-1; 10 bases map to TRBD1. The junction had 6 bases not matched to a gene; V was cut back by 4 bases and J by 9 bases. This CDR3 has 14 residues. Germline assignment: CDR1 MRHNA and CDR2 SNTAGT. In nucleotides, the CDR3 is TGTGCCAGCAGTGGTGACAGGGGGCGCGGTGAGCAGTTCTTC. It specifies CASSGDRGRGEQFF.

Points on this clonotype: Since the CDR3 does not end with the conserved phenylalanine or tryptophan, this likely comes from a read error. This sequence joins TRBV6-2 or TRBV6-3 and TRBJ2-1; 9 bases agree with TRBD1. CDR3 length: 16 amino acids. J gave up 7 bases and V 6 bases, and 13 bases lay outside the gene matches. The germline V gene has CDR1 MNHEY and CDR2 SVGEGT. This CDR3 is CASSRRTGVVDNEQFS. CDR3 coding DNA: TGTGCCAGCAGCCGAAGGACAGGGGTTGTTGATAATGAGCAGTTCTCC.

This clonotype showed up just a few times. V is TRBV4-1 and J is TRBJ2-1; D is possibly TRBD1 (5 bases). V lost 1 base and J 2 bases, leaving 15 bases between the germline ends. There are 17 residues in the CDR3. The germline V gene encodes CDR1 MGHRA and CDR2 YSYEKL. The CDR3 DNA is TGCGCCAGCAGCCAAGTAGACATGGGGCTGACCTACAATGAGCAGTTCTTC. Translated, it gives CASSQVDMGLTYNEQFF.

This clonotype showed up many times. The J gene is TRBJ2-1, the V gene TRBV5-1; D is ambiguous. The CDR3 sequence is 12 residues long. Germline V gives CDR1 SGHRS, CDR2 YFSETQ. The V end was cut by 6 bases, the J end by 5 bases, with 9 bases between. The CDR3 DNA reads TGCGCCAGCAATTTGCTAGACAATGAGCAGTTCTTC. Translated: CASNLLDNEQFF. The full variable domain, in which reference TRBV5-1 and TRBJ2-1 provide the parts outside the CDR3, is KAGVTQTPRYLIKTRGQQVTLSCSPISGHRSVSWYQQTPGQGLQFLFEYFSETQRNKGNFPGRFSGRQFSNSRSEMNVSTLELGDSALYLCASNLLDNEQFFGPGTRLTVL.

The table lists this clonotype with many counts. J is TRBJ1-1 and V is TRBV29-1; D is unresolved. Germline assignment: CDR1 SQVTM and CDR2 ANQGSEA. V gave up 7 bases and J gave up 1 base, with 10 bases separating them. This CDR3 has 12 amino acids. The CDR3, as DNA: TGCAGCGGACATAATAGGAACACTGAAGCTTTCTTT. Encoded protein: CSGHNRNTEAFF.

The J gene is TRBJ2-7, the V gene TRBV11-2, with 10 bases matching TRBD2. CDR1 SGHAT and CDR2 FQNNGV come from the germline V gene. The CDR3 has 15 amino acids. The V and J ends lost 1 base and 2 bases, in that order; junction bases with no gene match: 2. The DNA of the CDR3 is TGTGCCAGCAGCTTAGGTCTAGCGGGGGCCTACGAGCAGTACTTC. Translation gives CASSLGLAGAYEQYF.

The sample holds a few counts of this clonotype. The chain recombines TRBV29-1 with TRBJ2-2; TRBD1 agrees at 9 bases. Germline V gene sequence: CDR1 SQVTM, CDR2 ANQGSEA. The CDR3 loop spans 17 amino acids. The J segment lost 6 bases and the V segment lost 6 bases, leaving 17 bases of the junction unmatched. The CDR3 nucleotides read TGCAGCGTCCCCGGACAGGGGTGGGGAGGTCGAGCCGGGGAGCTGTTTTTT. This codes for CSVPGQGWGGRAGELFF.

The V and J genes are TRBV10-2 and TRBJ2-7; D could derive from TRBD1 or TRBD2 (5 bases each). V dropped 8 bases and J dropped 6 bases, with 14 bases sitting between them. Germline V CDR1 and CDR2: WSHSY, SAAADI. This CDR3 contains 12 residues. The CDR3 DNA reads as TGCGCCAGCCGGGACCAGAGCGCCGAGCAGTACTTC. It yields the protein CASRDQSAEQYF.

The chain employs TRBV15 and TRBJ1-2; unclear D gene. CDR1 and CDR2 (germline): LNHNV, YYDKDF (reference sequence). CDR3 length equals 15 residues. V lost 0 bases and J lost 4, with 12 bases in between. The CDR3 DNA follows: TGTGCCACCAGCAGAGAGACGGACGCCATCTATGGCTACACCTTC. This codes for CATSRETDAIYGYTF.

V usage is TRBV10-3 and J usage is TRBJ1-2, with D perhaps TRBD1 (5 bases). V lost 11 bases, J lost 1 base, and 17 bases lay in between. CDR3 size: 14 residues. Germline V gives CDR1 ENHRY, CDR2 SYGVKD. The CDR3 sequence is CASGGEMGNYGYTF. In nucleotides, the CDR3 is TGTGCCTCTGGAGGGGAAATGGGTAACTATGGCTACACCTTC.

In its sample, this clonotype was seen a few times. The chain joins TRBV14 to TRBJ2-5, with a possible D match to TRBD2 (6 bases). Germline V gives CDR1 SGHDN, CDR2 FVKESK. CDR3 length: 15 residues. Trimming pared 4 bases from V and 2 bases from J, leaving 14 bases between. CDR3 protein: CASSRLGRGQETQYF. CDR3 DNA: TGTGCCAGCAGCCGCCTCGGGCGGGGTCAAGAGACCCAGTACTTC.